A selection of T cell receptor beta chains follows, all from one sample in a study of molecular identifiers for immune sequencing clone quantification. TCRdb analysed the PCR reads with MiXCR anew, one entry per CDR3 protein. The sample yields 20,000 to 25,000 distinct CDR3 sequences, 17% seen once. The sequencing input was naive CD8+ T cells from blood, with Jurkat cell RNA spiked in. These receptors all stem from a human donor in good health. Some libraries in this study had Jurkat cell RNA spiked in. CDR3s include the opening cysteine and the closing phenylalanine or tryptophan. A D gene is named only where the DNA matches it firmly. Size tells how often a clone was seen (once, few, many) or the class of an expanded clone, and some rows leave it out.

>TRBJ2-7|-|medium-sized|TRBV7-2
TGTGCCAGCAGCTTAGGTCCGGCGGGGCGTGAGATAGTGTACGAGCAGTACTTC
CASSLGPAGREIVYEQYF
>TRBJ1-4|TRBD1|many|TRBV11-2
TGTGCCAGCAGATCGGGACAGGGCGTTATGGAATGGAATGAAAAACTGTTTTTT
CASRSGQGVMEWNEKLFF
>TRBJ2-2|-|many|TRBV9
TGTGCCAGCAGCGTAGAGGTCACCGGGGAGCTGTTTTTT
CASSVEVTGELFF
>TRBJ2-2|-|many|TRBV4-1
TGCGCCAGCAGCCCCCTGACAGGAACCACCGGGGAGCTGTTTTTT
CASSPLTGTTGELFF
>TRBJ2-7|TRBD2|many|TRBV14
TGTGCCAGCAGCCAAGGTTTAGCGGGGGACGGCGAGCAGTACTTC
CASSQGLAGDGEQYF
>TRBJ1-1|-|medium-sized|TRBV5-1
TGCGCCAGCAGCCCAAGAGGACGCGGTCCTGAAGCTTTCTTT
CASSPRGRGPEAFF
>TRBJ2-1|TRBD1|many|TRBV4-1
TGCGCCAGCAGGCGACCTGAGGGGGCCCCCGATGAGCAGTTCTTC
CASRRPEGAPDEQFF
>TRBJ2-3|TRBD2|many|TRBV20-1
TGCAGTGCTAGAGTATGGACTAGCGGGAAGGAGGCAGATACGCAGTATTTT
CSARVWTSGKEADTQYF
>TRBJ1-6|-|medium-sized|TRBV6-5
TGTGCCAGCAGTTACTCTTCAGGGGATGTATTCAATTCACCCCTCCACTTT
CASSYSSGDVFNSPLHF
>TRBJ2-2|-|-|TRBV6-4
TGTGCCAGCAGTGACTGGCAGGGGTCCGGGGAGCTGTTTTTT
CASSDWQGSGELFF
>TRBJ1-4|-|many|TRBV7-9
TGTGCCAGCAGCTTTTTAGGGTCGACTAATGAAAAACTGTTTTTT
CASSFLGSTNEKLFF
>TRBJ2-5|TRBD1|many|TRBV7-7
TGTGCCAGCAGCTTAGGGGCAGGGGGCGAGACCCAGTACTTC
CASSLGAGGETQYF
>TRBJ2-5|-|many|TRBV6-2/TRBV6-3
TGTGCCAGCAGTTACTCGATAGGGGGGTCGGGCCAAGAGACCCAGTACTTC
CASSYSIGGSGQETQYF
>TRBJ2-5|-|-|TRBV30
TGTGCCTGGACCCCTGGGGGGGGGCCTTTGGAGACCCAGTACTTC
CAWTPGGGPLETQYF
>TRBJ1-2|-|many|TRBV3-1
TGTGCCAGCAGCCCAAAGGCTCCACCAGCTAACTATGGCTACACCTTC
CASSPKAPPANYGYTF
>TRBJ1-1|TRBD1|many|TRBV29-1
TGCAGCGTCCACGGACAGGGTGAAGCTTTCTTT
CSVHGQGEAFF
>TRBJ2-7|TRBD2|many|TRBV27
TGTGCCAGCAGTTTAATGACTAGCGGGAGAGGGGAGCAGTACTTC
CASSLMTSGRGEQYF
>TRBJ1-6|-|medium-sized|TRBV4-1
TGCGCCAGCAGCCATAATTCACCCCTCCACTTT
CASSHNSPLHF
>TRBJ2-1|-|-|TRBV24-1
TGTGCCACCAGTGAGGTGGGGGAGTACAATGAGCAGTTCTTC
CATSEVGEYNEQFF
>TRBJ2-3|TRBD2|many|TRBV20-1
TGCAGTGCCCCGGGACTAGCCACAGATACGCAGTATTTT
CSAPGLATDTQYF
>TRBJ1-5|TRBD1|many|TRBV20-1
TGCAGTGCTAGAGGCAGGGGGTATGGAGATAGCAATCAGCCCCAGCATTTT
CSARGRGYGDSNQPQHF
>TRBJ2-5|TRBD2|many|TRBV7-9
TGTGCCAGCAGCCATCTTGGCGGGGGGGCCTCAGAGACCCAGTACTTC
CASSHLGGGASETQYF
>TRBJ2-3|TRBD2|many|TRBV20-1
TGCAGTGCTAGAGATCTGATGGCACTAGCGGGAGAGTTAGATACGCAGTATTTT
CSARDLMALAGELDTQYF
>TRBJ2-7|-|many|TRBV7-8
TGTGCCAGCAGCTCAGCGGTCGGGGCCTACGAGCAGTACTTC
CASSSAVGAYEQYF
>TRBJ2-3|-|many|TRBV4-1
TGCGCCAGCAGCCAAGTAGGGGCAGATACGCAGTATTTT
CASSQVGADTQYF
>TRBJ2-7|-|many|TRBV4-3
TGCGCCAGCAGCCAAGATTGGGCGGATTATCCCTACGAGCAGTACTTC
CASSQDWADYPYEQYF
>TRBJ2-7|-|many|TRBV29-1
TGCAGCGTTGAAGAGGTCGGCTTTGCGTACTTC
CSVEEVGFAYF
>TRBJ2-5|TRBD1|-|TRBV28
TGTGCCAGCAGCCCTTACAGGGGGCACCAAGAGACCCAGTACTTC
CASSPYRGHQETQYF
>TRBJ2-2|-|many|TRBV11-3
TGTGCCAGCAGCTTAGCAAGCACCGGGGAGCTGTTTTTT
CASSLASTGELFF
>TRBJ2-3|-|many|TRBV14
TGTGCCAGCAGCCTCAGGGTTACAGATACGCAGTATTTT
CASSLRVTDTQYF
>TRBJ1-1|-|many|TRBV14
TGTGCCAGCAGCCAAGAGGAGCTGGGTTACACTGAAGCTTTCTTT
CASSQEELGYTEAFF
>TRBJ2-1|TRBD2|few|TRBV4-3
TGCGCCAGCAGCCAATTAGCGGGAGATTACCATGAGCAGTTCTTC
CASSQLAGDYHEQFF
>TRBJ2-1|TRBD1|few|TRBV24-1
TGTGCCACCAGTAGGACAGGTTCCTACAATGAGCAGTTCTTC
CATSRTGSYNEQFF
>TRBJ1-1|-|many|TRBV7-9
TGTGCCAGCAGATCACGCAGGGGCACGGACACTGAAGCTTTCTTT
CASRSRRGTDTEAFF
>TRBJ2-3|TRBD2|medium-sized|TRBV30
TGTGCCTGGAATATAGGGAGCGGGGGCCCCACAGATACGCAGTATTTT
CAWNIGSGGPTDTQYF
>TRBJ2-6|TRBD2|many|TRBV9
TGTGCCAGCAGCGTAGACCCCTTACTAGCGGAGAGCTCTGGGGCCAACGTCCTGACTTTC
CASSVDPLLAESSGANVLTF
>TRBJ2-7|-|many|TRBV19
TGTGCCAGTAGTATAGAGGGTCGGCCCTACGAGCAGTACTTC
CASSIEGRPYEQYF
>TRBJ2-3|TRBD2|-|TRBV6-5
TGTGCCAGCAGCCCCGGACTGGCGGGAGGGACTAGCACAGGTACGCAGTATTTT
CASSPGLAGGTSTGTQYF
>TRBJ1-1|TRBD1|many|TRBV7-9
TGTGCCAGCAGCTTGGCGGGACAGGGGATGAACACTGAAGCTTTCTTT
CASSLAGQGMNTEAFF
>TRBJ2-2|TRBD2|many|TRBV29-1
TGCAGCGTTGAAGATGCGGGAGATAGGGCGGGCGGGGAGCTGTTTTTT
CSVEDAGDRAGGELFF
>TRBJ2-3|TRBD2|many|TRBV7-8
TGTGCCAGCAGCTACATAGCGGGGGGCAGTACAGATACGCAGTATTTT
CASSYIAGGSTDTQYF
>TRBJ2-3|-|many|TRBV28
TGTGCCAGCAACCCAGAAGACAGCCTCCCCACAGATACGCAGTATTTT
CASNPEDSLPTDTQYF